In this sample, the clone carrying this TCR beta chain turned up many times. V was pared by 7 bases and J by 3 bases, with 18 bases between. CDR1 is WSHSY and CDR2 is SAAADI in the germline V gene. This CDR3 region has 15 residues. The source material, RNA transcripts, was used to amplify TCR beta CDR3 regions. When the TCR CDR3 underwent first-round RT-PCR, the HTBI primer set was used. MiXCR was run by TCRdb on the multiplex PCR reads, yielding one entry per CDR3 protein. The top ten hold approximately 8.7% of the sample, which has roughly 840,000 distinct CDR3 sequences, 38% seen once. The data are from a study of T cells in Graves' hyperthyroidism and ophthalmopathy. For the study at large: At the time of initial diagnosis and before any treatment, peripheral blood was collected.

Uncontrolled infections, other autoimmune diseases, pregnancy or lactation led to exclusion of patients. Extraction of PBMCs used about 9.2 ml of fresh peripheral blood. The sample was blood. This sequence was found in a man aged 18-30 years with Graves' hyperthyroidism. The chain recombines TRBV10-2 with TRBJ1-2, with D maybe TRBD1 (5 bases). The CDR3 DNA follows: TGCGCCAGCAATACCCCTTGGGGGGGTGACTATGGCTACACCTTC. This translates into CASNTPWGGDYGYTF.